The 13 T cell receptor beta chains below all came from one sample that was sequenced in a study of blood T cell repertoires in COVID-19. The protocol was immunoSEQ multiplex PCR, while the TCRdb copy is restricted to in-frame clones and leaves out a portion. This sample yields approximately 200,000 clones, of which more than 85% are seen a single time; roughly 2.9% belongs to the top ten. Sequencing input: peripheral blood. These receptors came from a woman aged 25 to 45 with active or convalescent COVID-19.

DNA for the CDR3: TGTGCCAGCACGGAGGACAGGTTCGACTATGGCTACACCTTC. Its protein is CASTEDRFDYGYTF. The rearrangement joins TRBV2 to TRBJ1-2; 7 nucleotides line up with TRBD1. V lost 7 bases and J lost 3; bases outside the gene matches: 8. Germline V gene lookup returns CDR1 SNHLY and CDR2 FYNNEI. The CDR3 sequence is 14 residues long.

The chain carries TRBV18 and TRBJ2-2; D is uncertain. The CDR3 totals 14 residues. V was trimmed by 3 bases and J by 6 bases, leaving 11 bases between them. Germline-derived CDR1 and CDR2 are KGHSH and LQKENI. CDR3 DNA: TGTGCCAGCTCACCCCCCCTCGCGGCCGGGGAGCTGTTTTTT. Its translation is CASSPPLAAGELFF.

This clone showed up just once. This rearrangement joins TRBV14 to TRBJ1-1; no clear D gene. Germline loops: CDR1 SGHDN, CDR2 FVKESK. The CDR3 length is 16 residues. Trimming stripped 2 bases from V and 1 base from J, with 14 bases between. The CDR3 DNA reads as TGTGCCAGCAGCCAACAAATATCTCCAGGGAACACTGAAGCTTTCTTT. Translated, it gives CASSQQISPGNTEAFF.

The V and J genes are TRBV5-1 and TRBJ2-7; TRBD1 matches at 10 bases. Per germline, CDR1 SGHRS and CDR2 YFSETQ. This CDR3 contains 14 residues. V shed 4 bases, J shed 6 bases, and the junction held 7 bases outside the gene matches. The CDR3 nucleotides are TGCGCCAGCAGCCCCCGGGACAGGGGAACCGAGCAGTACTTC. Protein product: CASSPRDRGTEQYF.

The chain combines TRBV6-5 with TRBJ1-4, with 8 nucleotides matching TRBD1. The CDR3 sequence is 15 residues long. Per the germline V gene, CDR1 is MNHEY and CDR2 is SVGAGI. V was clipped by 6 bases and J by 8 bases; unmatched bases: 11. CDR3 amino acids: CASRRGQGFGEKLFF. CDR3 coding DNA: TGTGCCAGCAGACGCGGACAGGGATTCGGGGAAAAACTGTTTTTT.

The chain combines TRBV5-1 with TRBJ2-5; 11 bases map to TRBD2. V lost 0 bases to trimming and J lost 3 bases; unmatched junction nucleotides: 4. This CDR3 has 16 amino acids. The germline V gene has CDR1 SGHRS and CDR2 YFSETQ. Written as DNA, the CDR3 is TGCGCCAGCAGCTTGGTACCTAGCGGGGGGAAAGAGACCCAGTACTTC. It is translated as CASSLVPSGGKETQYF.

This clone has only a few counts. The chain links TRBV6-6 to TRBJ1-5; D possibly corresponds to TRBD1 (5 bases). Germline lookup yields CDR1 MNHNY and CDR2 SVGAGI (reference sequence). The germline V and J ends were trimmed by 6 bases and 6 bases, with 18 bases remaining between them. The CDR3 sequence is 15 residues long. Written as DNA, the CDR3 is TGTGCCAGCAGGTCCCCCGGGGGTAGGACTCAGCCCCAGCATTTT. Translating gives CASRSPGGRTQPQHF.

The chain recombines TRBV5-4 with TRBJ2-7; 11 nucleotides match TRBD2. Trimming took 0 bases from V and 4 from J; bases not matched to a gene: 3. This CDR3 is built from 15 residues. From germline, CDR1 is SGHNT and CDR2 YYREEE (reference sequence). CDR3 nucleotides: TGTGCCAGCAGCTTGGCGTTAGCGGGAGGGTACGAGCAGTACTTC. Amino acids: CASSLALAGGYEQYF.

For this clone: One junction end does not reproduce the germline sequence, and a read error may be involved. The rearrangement links TRBV19 to TRBJ1-1, with D unresolved. CDR1 and CDR2 from the germline V gene are LNHDA and SQIVND (reference sequence). The CDR3 consists of 15 residues. The CDR3 is CVSSMGSYMNTEAFF. The CDR3 DNA sequence: TGTGTCAGTAGTATGGGCAGCTACATGAACACTGAAGCTTTCTTT.

This clone turned up a few times. V gene TRBV9 combines with J gene TRBJ1-1; the match to TRBD1 covers 9 bases. The CDR3 sequence is 16 residues long. The germline V gene has CDR1 SGDLS and CDR2 YYNGEE. V was pared by 2 bases and J by 4 bases, with 9 bases of the junction left unmatched. Written as DNA, the CDR3 is TGTGCCAGCAGCGTTGGCACCGGGACAGGGAGCACTGAAGCTTTCTTT. Translating it yields CASSVGTGTGSTEAFF.

The chain recombines TRBV11-2 with TRBJ1-1; D call uncertain. The CDR3 runs 15 residues. With 6 bases removed from V and 2 bases from J, the gap between germline ends came to 16 bases. The germline gives CDR1 SGHAT, CDR2 FQNNGV. The CDR3 region has the DNA TGTGCCAGCAGTTACCCCCCGGGAGGTAACACTGAAGCTTTCTTT. It specifies CASSYPPGGNTEAFF.

The chain employs TRBV6-5 and TRBJ2-1, with D possibly being TRBD2 (6 bases). Germline assignment: CDR1 MNHEY and CDR2 SVGAGI. V was pared by 2 bases and J by 6 bases, with 17 bases between. This CDR3 is built from 16 residues. The CDR3 protein is CASSYGAGIATNEQFF. CDR3 nucleotides: TGTGCCAGCAGTTACGGGGCGGGAATCGCGACCAATGAGCAGTTCTTC.

This clone occurred a few times. The genes are TRBV11-3 and TRBJ2-1; 7 nucleotides line up with TRBD2. The V segment lost 5 bases and the J segment 0 bases; nucleotides outside the gene matches: 7. Germline CDR1 is SGHNT and CDR2 is YENEEA. This CDR3 has 16 amino acids. The DNA for the CDR3 is TGTGCCAGCAGCCCCCGGACTAGGAGCTCCTACAATGAGCAGTTCTTC. Its translation: CASSPRTRSSYNEQFF.